This TCR beta chain was recorded in a study of T cell responses to AZD1222 COVID-19 vaccine (dated by TCRdb to the early 2020s). Regarding the complete study: A total of just over 230 trial participants underwent TCR sequencing, of whom 200 to 220 received two doses of AZD1222 and around 26 received two doses of the MenACWY control vaccine. Trial participants were enrolled by age into subgroups of 18-55, 56-69 and 70-plus years, and around 150, 28 and 57 TCR-sequenced participants, respectively, were included in these subgroups. General findings and caveats noted by the study authors: In the small 56-69-year group, the increase in depth fell short of significance, most likely because of low power. Nearly half of unique spike-specific TCRs reportedly recognized epitopes outside regions mutated in the B.1.351 and B.1.1.7 variants. Vaccine-associated CD4 TCRs spanned the whole spike protein, with dominant responses in regions 160-218 and 743-854. Conclusions about previously exposed vaccinees were limited because only six AZD1222 recipients were SARS-CoV-2 seropositive at baseline. After two AZD1222 doses, spike-specific TCR breadth and depth were significantly higher than at day 0 and than in MenACWY recipients. No day 14 peak-response samples were available, so repertoires were characterized only after the peak T cell response. Participants were mostly white British, with more females than males. The authors suggested clonal diversity may have been underestimated.

The CDR3 regions of human TCRbeta chains were subjected to immunosequencing. Processing in the source paper ran as follows. Repertoire TCRs were matched against a reference library of SARS-CoV-2-specific TCRs generated with the MIRA antigen-specificity platform. Breadth meant the fraction of unique TCRs that were SARS-CoV-2-associated, whereas depth meant the fraction of total T cells that were SARS-CoV-2-associated. Using the MIRA data, every spike-specific TCR was mapped to the spike region that the TCR reacted to and assigned to either a CD4 or a CD8 class. Log10-transformed breadth and depth values were compared by one-way ANOVA with Sidak's multiple comparisons tests. TCRdb retrieved this table from immuneACCESS and kept in-frame rearrangements only. Not all clones are present; in checked studies, unresolved V genes account for under half, and no reason is known for the remainder. V and J calls and clone size come straight from that table; D and trimming were deduced from the DNA. Within this sample are 100,000 to 150,000 clones, with approximately 91% of them counted one time only. Clones ranked in the top ten supply 1% to 1.4% of the sample.

The meaning of the sample's time point label: about 28 days (+/-7) after the second vaccine dose. AZD1222 recipients with second doses at about 4 weeks or about 12 weeks were pooled, because spike-specific TCR depth and breadth did not differ between schedules. Vaccinee samples were obtained from the UK trials COV001 and COV002, which included a single-blind randomized controlled phase 2/3 trial of AZD1222 (ChAdOx1 nCoV-19) in healthy adults. Trial participant PBMC samples were collected at day 0 and day 28 after the second dose for TCRbeta chain sequencing. The CDR3 measures 16 amino acids from cysteine to phenylalanine. Only CDR3 DNA is held: 48 bases, read in frame from base 1. As concerns this clone: Its antigen specificity is not known. Within one base of it there is no much larger clone, and no base qualities were kept.

The sequence derives from an adult who received the AZD1222 COVID-19 vaccine. The sequenced sample was peripheral blood, obtained 28 days after the second AZD1222 dose. The V gene is TRBV21-1 and the J gene is TRBJ2-2; the listed D gene, TRBD2, was not tested against the DNA. TRBV21-1 is a known pseudogene. The CDR3 loop reads CARTRWLAGEMCELFF. The nucleotides are TGTGCCCGGACTAGGTGGCTAGCGGGAGAGATGTGTGAGCTGTTTTTT.